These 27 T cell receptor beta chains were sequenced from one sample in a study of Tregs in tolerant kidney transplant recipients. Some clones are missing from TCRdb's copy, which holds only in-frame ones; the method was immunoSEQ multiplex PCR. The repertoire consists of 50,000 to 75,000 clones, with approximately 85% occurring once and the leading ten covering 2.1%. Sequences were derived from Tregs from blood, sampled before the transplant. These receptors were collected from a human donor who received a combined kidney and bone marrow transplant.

The CDR3 coding sequence is TGTGCCAGCAGCAAAATTACAGGGACTAACACCGGGGAGCTGTTTTTT. Protein sequence: CASSKITGTNTGELFF. The chain combines TRBV7-2 with TRBJ2-2; D is possibly TRBD1 or TRBD2 (6 bases each). The CDR3 totals 16 residues. With 5 bases removed from V and 2 bases from J, the gap between germline ends came to 15 bases. Germline assignment: CDR1 SGHTA and CDR2 FQGNSA.

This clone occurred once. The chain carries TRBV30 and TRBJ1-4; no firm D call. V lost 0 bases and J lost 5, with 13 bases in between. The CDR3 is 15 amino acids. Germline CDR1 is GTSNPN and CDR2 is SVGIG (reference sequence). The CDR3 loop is CAWSVGGGSNEKLFF. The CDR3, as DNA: TGTGCCTGGAGTGTTGGCGGAGGGAGCAATGAAAAACTGTTTTTT.

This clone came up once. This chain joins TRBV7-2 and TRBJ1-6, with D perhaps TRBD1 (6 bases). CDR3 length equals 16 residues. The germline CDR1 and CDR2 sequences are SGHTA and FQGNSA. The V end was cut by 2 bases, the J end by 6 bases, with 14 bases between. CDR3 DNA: TGTGCCAGCAGCTTAAACCCACAGGGCCTTAATTCACCCCTCCACTTT. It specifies CASSLNPQGLNSPLHF.

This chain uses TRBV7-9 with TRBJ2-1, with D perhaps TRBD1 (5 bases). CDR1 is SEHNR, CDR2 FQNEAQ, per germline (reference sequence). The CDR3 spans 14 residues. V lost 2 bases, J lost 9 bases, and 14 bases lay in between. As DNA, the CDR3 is TGTGCCAGCAGCTTAATTCAGGGCTTGGGTGAGCAGTTCTTC. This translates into CASSLIQGLGEQFF.

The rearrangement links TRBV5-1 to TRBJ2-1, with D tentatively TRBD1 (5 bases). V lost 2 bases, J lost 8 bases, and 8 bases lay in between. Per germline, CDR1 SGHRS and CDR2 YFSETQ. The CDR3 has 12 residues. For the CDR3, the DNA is TGCGCCAGCAGCTTTTCAGGGTATGAGCAGTTCTTC. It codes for CASSFSGYEQFF.

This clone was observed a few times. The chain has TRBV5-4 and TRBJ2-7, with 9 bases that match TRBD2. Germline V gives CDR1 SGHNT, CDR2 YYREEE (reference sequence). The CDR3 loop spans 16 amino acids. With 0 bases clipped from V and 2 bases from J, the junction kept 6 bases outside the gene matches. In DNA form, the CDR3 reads TGTGCCAGCAGCTTGGGAGGGGGACTAGCCACCTACGAGCAGTACTTC. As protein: CASSLGGGLATYEQYF.

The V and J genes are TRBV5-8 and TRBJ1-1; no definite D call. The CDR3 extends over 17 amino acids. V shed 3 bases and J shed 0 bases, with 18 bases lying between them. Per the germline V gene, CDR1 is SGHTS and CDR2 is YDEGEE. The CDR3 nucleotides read TGTGCCAGCAGCTGGTTTAGGCCGACGGACTTGAACACTGAAGCTTTCTTT. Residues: CASSWFRPTDLNTEAFF.

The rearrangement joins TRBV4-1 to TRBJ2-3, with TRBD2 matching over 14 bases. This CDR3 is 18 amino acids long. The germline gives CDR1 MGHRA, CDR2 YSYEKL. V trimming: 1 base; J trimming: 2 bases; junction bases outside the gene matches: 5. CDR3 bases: TGCGCCAGCAGCCAAGGGGTGGGACTAGCGGGGGACACAGATACGCAGTATTTT. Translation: CASSQGVGLAGDTDTQYF.

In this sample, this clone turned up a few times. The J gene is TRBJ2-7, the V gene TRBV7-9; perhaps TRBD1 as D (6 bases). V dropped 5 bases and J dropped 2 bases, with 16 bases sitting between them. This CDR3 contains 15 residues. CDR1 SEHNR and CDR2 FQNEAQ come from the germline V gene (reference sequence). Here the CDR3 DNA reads TGTGCCAGCAGCAAACAGGGTGGGTTGACCTACGAGCAGTACTTC. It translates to CASSKQGGLTYEQYF.

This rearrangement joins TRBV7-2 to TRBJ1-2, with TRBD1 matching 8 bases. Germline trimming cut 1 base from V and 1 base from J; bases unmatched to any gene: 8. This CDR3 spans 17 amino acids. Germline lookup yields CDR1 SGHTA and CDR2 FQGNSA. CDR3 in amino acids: CASSLEVPRGRNYGYTF. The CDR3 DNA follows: TGTGCCAGCAGCTTAGAAGTTCCCAGGGGGCGTAACTATGGCTACACCTTC.

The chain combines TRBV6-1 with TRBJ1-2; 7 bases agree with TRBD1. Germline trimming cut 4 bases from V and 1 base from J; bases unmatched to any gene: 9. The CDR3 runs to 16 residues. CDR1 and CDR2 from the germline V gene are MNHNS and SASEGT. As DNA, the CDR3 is TGTGCCAGCAGTGGGGGGTGGGACAGAGATAACTATGGCTACACCTTC. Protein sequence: CASSGGWDRDNYGYTF.

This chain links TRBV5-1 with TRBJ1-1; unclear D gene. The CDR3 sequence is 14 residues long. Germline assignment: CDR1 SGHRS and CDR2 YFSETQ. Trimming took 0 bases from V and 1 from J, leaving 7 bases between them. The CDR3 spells CASSLDGTNTEAFF. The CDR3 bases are TGCGCCAGCAGCTTGGACGGAACGAACACTGAAGCTTTCTTT.

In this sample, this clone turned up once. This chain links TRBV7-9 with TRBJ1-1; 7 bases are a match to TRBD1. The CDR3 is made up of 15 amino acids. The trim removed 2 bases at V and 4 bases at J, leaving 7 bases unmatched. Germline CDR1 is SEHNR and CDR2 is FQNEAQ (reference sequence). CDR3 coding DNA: TGTGCCAGCAGCTTACGGACAGGCGGGGGCACTGAAGCTTTCTTT. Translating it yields CASSLRTGGGTEAFF.

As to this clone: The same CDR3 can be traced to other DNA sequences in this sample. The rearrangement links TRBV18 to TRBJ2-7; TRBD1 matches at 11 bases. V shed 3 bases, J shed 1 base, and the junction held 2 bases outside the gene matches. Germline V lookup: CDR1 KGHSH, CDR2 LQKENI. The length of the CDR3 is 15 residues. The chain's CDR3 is CASSPGQGGSYEQYF. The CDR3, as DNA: TGTGCCAGCTCACCGGGACAGGGGGGATCCTACGAGCAGTACTTC.

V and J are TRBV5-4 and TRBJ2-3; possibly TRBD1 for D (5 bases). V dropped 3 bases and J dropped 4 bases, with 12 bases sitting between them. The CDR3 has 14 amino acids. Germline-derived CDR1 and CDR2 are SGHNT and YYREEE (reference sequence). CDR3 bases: TGTGCCAGCAGCTCTGTGACAGCACCAGATACGCAGTATTTT. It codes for CASSSVTAPDTQYF.

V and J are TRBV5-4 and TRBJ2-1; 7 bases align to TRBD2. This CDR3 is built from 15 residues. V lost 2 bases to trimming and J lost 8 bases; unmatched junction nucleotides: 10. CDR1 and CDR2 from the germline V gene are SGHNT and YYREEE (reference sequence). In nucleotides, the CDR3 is TGTGCCAGCAGCTTACGGCTAGCGGTGGGGGATGAGCAGTTCTTC. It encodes CASSLRLAVGDEQFF.

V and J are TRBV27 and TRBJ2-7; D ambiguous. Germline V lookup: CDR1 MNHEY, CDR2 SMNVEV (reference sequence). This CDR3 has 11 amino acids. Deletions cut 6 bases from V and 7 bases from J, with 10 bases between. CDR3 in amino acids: CASRSVGEQYF. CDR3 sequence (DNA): TGTGCCAGCAGGTCAGTGGGGGAGCAGTACTTC.

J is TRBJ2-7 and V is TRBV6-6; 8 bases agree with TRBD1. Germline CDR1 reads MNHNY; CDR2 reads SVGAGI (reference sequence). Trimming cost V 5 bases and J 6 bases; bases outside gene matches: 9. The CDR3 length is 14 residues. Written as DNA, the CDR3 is TGTGCCAGCAGTCCGCGGACAGGGAGGATCGAGCAGTACTTC. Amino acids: CASSPRTGRIEQYF.

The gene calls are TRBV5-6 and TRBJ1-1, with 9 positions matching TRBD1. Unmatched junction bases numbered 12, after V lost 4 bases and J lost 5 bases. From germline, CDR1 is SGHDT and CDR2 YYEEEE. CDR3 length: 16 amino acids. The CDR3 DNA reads TGTGCCAGCAGCCTGATTACAGGGGGCGCGGGTACTGAAGCTTTCTTT. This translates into CASSLITGGAGTEAFF.

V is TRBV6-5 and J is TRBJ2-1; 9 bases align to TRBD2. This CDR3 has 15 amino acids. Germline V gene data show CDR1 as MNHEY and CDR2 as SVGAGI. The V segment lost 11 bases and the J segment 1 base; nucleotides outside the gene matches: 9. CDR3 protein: CAGIKTSGSYNEQFF. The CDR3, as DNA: TGTGCCGGGATAAAGACTAGCGGATCCTACAATGAGCAGTTCTTC.

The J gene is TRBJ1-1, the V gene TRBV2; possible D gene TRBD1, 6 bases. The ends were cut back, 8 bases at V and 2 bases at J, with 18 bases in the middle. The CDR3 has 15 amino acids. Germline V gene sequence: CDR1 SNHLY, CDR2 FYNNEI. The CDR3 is CASDEGWGQNTEAFF. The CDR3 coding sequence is TGTGCCAGCGACGAGGGGTGGGGACAAAACACTGAAGCTTTCTTT.

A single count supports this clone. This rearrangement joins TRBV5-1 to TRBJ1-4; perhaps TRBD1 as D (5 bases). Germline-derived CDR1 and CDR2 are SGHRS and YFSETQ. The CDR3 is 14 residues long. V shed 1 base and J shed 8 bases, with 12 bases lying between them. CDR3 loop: CASSLSRRDEKLFF. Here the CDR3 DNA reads TGCGCCAGCAGCTTGTCGCGGAGGGACGAAAAACTGTTTTTT.

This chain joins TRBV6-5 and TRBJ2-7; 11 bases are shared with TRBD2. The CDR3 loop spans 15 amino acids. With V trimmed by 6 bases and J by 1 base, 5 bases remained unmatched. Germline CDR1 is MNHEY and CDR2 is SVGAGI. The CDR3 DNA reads TGTGCCAGCAGGAGGGGGACTAGCGGATCCTACGAGCAGTACTTC. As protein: CASRRGTSGSYEQYF.

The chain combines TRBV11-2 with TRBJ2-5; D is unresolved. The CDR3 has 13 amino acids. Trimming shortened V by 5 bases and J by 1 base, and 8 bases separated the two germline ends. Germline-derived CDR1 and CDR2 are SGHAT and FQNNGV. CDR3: CASSAQSQETQYF. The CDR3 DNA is TGTGCCAGCAGCGCCCAGAGCCAAGAGACCCAGTACTTC.

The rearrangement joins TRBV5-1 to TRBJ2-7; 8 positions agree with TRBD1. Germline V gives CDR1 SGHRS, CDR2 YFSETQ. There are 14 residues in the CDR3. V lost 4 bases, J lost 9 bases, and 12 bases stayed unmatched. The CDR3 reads CASSPGQGRTTQYF. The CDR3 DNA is TGCGCCAGCAGCCCCGGACAGGGTAGGACGACGCAGTACTTC.

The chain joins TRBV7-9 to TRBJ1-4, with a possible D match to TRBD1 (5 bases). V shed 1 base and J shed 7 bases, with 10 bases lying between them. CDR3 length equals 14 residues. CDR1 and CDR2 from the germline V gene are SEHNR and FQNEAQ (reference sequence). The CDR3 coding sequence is TGTGCCAGCAGCTTAGGGGGGGATGGTGAAAAACTGTTTTTT. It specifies CASSLGGDGEKLFF.

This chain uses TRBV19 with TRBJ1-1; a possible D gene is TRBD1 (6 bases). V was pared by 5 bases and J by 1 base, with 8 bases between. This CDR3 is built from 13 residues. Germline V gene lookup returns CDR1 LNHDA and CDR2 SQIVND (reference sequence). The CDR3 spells CASSWGRNTEAFF. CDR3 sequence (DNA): TGTGCCAGTAGTTGGGGGCGGAACACTGAAGCTTTCTTT.